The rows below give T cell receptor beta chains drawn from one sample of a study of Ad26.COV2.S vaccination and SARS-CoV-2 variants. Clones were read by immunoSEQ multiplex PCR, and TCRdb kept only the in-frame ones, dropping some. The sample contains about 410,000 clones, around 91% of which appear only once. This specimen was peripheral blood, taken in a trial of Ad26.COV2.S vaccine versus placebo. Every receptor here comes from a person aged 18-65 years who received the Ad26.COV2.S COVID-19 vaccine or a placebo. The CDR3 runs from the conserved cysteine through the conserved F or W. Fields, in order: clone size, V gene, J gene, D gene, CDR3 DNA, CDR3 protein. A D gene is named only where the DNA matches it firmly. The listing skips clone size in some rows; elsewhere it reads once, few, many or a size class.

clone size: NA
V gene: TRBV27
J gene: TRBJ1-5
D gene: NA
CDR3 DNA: TGTGCCAGCAGTTTATGGGGAGCTCAGCCCCAGCATTTT
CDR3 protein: CASSLWGAQPQHF

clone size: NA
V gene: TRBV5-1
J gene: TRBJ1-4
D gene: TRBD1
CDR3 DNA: TGCGCCAGCAGCCCTGGGACAGGGGGCGCCGGTGAAAAACTGTTTTTT
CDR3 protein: CASSPGTGGAGEKLFF

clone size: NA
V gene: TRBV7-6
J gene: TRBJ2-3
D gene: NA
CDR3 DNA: TGTGCCAGCAGCTCAACAGATACGCAGTATTTT
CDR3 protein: CASSSTDTQYF

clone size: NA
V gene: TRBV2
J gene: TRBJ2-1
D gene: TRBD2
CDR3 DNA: TGTGCCAGCAAAATTAGCGGGACATTATCCAATGAGCAGTTCTTC
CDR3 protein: CASKISGTLSNEQFF

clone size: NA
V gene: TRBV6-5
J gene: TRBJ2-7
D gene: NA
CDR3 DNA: TGTGCCAGCAGTTACTCGAGGGCTACCTACGAGCAGTACTTC
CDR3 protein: CASSYSRATYEQYF

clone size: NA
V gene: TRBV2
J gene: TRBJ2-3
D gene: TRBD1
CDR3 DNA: TGTGCCAGCAGTATTTCGGACAGGGCAAGGACGGCGCAGTATTTT
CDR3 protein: CASSISDRARTAQYF

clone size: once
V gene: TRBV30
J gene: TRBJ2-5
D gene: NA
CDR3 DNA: TGTGCCTGGAGTGTAGGGGCAGCGGAGCCCCAAGAGACCCAGTACTTC
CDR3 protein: CAWSVGAAEPQETQYF

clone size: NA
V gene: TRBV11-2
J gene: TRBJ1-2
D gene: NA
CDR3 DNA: TGTGCCAGCAGCTTAAACAGTGCTAACTATGGCTACACCTTC
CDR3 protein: CASSLNSANYGYTF

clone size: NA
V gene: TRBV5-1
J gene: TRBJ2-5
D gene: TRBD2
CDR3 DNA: TGCGCCAGCAGCTTGGTTGGACTAGCGGGCCAAGAGACCCAGTACTTC
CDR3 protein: CASSLVGLAGQETQYF

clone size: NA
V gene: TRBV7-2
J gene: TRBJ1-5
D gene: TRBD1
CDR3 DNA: TGTGCCAGCAGCCAGGGACAGGGGGGACAGCCCCAGCATTTT
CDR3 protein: CASSQGQGGQPQHF

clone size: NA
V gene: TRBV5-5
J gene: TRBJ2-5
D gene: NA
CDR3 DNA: TGTGCCAGCAGCTTGGCCGGCGAAGGGACCCAGTACTTC
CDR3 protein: CASSLAGEGTQYF

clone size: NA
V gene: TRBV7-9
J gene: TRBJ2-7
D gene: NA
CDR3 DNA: TGTGCCAGCAGCCCTAGCGCGGAGGTCTACGAGCAGTACTTC
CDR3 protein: CASSPSAEVYEQYF

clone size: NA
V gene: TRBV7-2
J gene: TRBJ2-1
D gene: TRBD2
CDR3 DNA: TGTGCCAGCAGCTTAGGCGGGAGTGTCTACAATGAGCAGTTCTTC
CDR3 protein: CASSLGGSVYNEQFF

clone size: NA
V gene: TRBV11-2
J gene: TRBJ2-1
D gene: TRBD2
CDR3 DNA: TGTGCCAGCAGTATAGCGGGAGGTAATGAGCAGTTCTTC
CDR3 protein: CASSIAGGNEQFF

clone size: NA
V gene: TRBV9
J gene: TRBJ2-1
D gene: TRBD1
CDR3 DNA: TGTGCCAGCAGCGGGACAGGGGCGATCGGCTACAATGAGCAGTTCTTC
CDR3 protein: CASSGTGAIGYNEQFF

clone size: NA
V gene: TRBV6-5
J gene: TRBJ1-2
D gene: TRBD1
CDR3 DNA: TGTGCCAGCAGTTTAAACAGGGGGCTTCGATATGGCTACACCTTC
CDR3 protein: CASSLNRGLRYGYTF

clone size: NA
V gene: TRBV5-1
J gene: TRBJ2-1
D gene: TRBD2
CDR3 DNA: TGCGCCAGCAGCCCTGGACTAGCGGGAGTCTTGGAATACAATGAGCAGTTCTTC
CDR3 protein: CASSPGLAGVLEYNEQFF

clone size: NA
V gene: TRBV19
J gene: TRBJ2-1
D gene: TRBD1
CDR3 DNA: TGTGCCAGTAGTCCTATTACGGGACAGGGCAACCGTGGGGGACAGTTCTTC
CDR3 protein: CASSPITGQGNRGGQFF

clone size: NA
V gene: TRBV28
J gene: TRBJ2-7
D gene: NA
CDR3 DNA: TGTGCCAGCAGTTTCGCGATGGAGGGGGTAGGAAGGTACGAGCAGTACTTC
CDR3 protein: CASSFAMEGVGRYEQYF

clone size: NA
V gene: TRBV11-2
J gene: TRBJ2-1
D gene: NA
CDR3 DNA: TGTGCCAGCAGCTTGGGCGTAGCGGAATACAATGAGCAGTTCTTC
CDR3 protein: CASSLGVAEYNEQFF

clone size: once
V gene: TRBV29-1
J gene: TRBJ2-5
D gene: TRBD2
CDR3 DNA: TGCAGCGTTGAAGGGCTAGCGGGAGGGCCGTCTGGGGGGACCCAGTACTTC
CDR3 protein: CSVEGLAGGPSGGTQYF

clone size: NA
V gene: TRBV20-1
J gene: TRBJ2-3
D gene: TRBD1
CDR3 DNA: TGCAGTGTTAGGGGCGACAGGGCTATAACCTTT
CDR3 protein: CSVRGDRAITF

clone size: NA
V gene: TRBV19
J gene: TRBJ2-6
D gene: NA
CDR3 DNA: TGTGCCAGTAAACCCTTTGGGGCCAACGTCCTGACTTTC
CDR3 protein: CASKPFGANVLTF

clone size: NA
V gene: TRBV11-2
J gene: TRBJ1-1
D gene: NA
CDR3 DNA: TGTGCCAGCAGCTTAGAACCCCCAGGGGAAACTGAAGCTTTCTTT
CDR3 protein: CASSLEPPGETEAFF

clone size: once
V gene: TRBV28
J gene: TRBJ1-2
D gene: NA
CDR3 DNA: TGTGCCAGCAGTCCCACCGGGGGGGGACGCTATGGCTACACCTTC
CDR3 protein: CASSPTGGGRYGYTF

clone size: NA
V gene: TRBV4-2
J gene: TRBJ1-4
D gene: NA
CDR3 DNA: TGTGCCAGCAGCCAAGATGGAAGGGACGGTGAAAAACTGTTTTTT
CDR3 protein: CASSQDGRDGEKLFF

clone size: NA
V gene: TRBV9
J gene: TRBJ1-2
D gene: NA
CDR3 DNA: TGTGCCAGCAGCGTAGGTGGAGGGAGTCGCTATGGCTACACCTTC
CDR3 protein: CASSVGGGSRYGYTF

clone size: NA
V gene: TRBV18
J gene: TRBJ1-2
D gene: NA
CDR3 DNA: TGTGCCAGCTCACCCGCCGTCGTGACCCGCGGTGACGGCTACACCTTC
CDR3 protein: CASSPAVVTRGDGYTF

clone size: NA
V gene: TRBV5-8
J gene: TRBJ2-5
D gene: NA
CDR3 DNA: TGTGCCAGCAGCTTGAAGGGTGGGGGAAGAACCCAGTACTTC
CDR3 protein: CASSLKGGGRTQYF

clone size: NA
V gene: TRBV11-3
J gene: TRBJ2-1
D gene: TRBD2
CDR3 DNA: TGTGCCAGCAGGCCGGGACTAGAAGGATACAATGAGCAGTTCTTC
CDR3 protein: CASRPGLEGYNEQFF

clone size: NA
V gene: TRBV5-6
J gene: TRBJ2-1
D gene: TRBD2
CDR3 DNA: TGTGCCAGCAGCTTTAGCGGGAACTACAATGAGCAGTTCTTC
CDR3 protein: CASSFSGNYNEQFF

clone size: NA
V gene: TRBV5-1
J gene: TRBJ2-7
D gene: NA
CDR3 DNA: TGCGCCAGCAGCTCCTTAGGGGACAACGAGCAGTACTTC
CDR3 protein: CASSSLGDNEQYF

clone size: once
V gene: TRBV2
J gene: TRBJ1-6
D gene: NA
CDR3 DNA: TGTGCCAGCAGACAGGGCGTAGGGGGTAATTCACCCCTCCACTTT
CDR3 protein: CASRQGVGGNSPLHF

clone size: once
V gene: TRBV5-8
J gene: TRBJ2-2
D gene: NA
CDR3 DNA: TGTGCCAGCAGCTTGGCCCGGAGAACAGAACACACCGGGGAGCTGTTTTTT
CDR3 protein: CASSLARRTEHTGELFF

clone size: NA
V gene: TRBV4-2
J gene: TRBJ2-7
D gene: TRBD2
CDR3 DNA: TGTGCCAGCAGCCAAGAAGGTAGCGGGGGCTACGAGCAGTACTTC
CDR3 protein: CASSQEGSGGYEQYF

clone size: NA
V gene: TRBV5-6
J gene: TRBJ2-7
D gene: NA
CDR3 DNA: TGTGCCAGCAGACGGGACACACTCTCCTACGAGCAGTACTTC
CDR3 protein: CASRRDTLSYEQYF

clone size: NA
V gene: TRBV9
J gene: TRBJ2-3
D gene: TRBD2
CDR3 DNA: TGTGCCAGCAGCGTAGTAGGTGGGACTAAGACGATGCCGCAGTATTTT
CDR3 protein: CASSVVGGTKTMPQYF

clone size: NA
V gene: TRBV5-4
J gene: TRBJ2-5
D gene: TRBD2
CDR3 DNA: TGTGCCAGCAGCTTAGTCGGGAGGAGCCAAGAGACCCAGTACTTC
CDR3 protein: CASSLVGRSQETQYF

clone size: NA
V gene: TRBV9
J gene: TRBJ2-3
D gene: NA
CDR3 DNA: TGTGCCAGCAGCGTAGAGGCGGACACCATCACAGATACGCAGTATTTT
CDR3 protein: CASSVEADTITDTQYF

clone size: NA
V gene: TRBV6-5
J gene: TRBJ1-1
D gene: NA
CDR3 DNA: TGTGCCAGCATCGCCCTAGGGGTGGGCACTGAAGCTTTCTTT
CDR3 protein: CASIALGVGTEAFF

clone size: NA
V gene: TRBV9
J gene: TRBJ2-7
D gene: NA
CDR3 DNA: TGTGCCAGCAGCAGGGGGGACAGCTCCTACGAGCAGTACTTC
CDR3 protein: CASSRGDSSYEQYF

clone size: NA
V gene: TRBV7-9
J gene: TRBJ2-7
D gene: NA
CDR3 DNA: TGTGCCAGCAGTCGTCCAAGCTCCTACGAGCAGTACTTC
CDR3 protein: CASSRPSSYEQYF

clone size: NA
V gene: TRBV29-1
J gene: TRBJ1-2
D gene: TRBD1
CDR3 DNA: TGCAGCGTTTGGGACAGGGGAGGCTATGGCTACACCTTC
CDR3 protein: CSVWDRGGYGYTF

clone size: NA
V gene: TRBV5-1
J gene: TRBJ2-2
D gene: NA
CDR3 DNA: TGCGCCAGCAGCGTACCCACAGGGTCCGGGGAGCTGTTTTTT
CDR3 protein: CASSVPTGSGELFF

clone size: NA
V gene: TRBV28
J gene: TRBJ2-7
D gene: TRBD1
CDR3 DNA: TGTGCCAGCAGTCGACAGGGCACGGACGAGCAGTACTTC
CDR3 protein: CASSRQGTDEQYF

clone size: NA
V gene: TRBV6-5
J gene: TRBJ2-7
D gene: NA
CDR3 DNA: TGTGCCAGCAGGAGCAGGGGTTACGAGCAGTACTTC
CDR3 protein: CASRSRGYEQYF

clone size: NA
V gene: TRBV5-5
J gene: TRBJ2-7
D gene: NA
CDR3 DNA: TGTGCCAGCAGCTTGAGGGTACCCTACGAGCAGTACTTC
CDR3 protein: CASSLRVPYEQYF

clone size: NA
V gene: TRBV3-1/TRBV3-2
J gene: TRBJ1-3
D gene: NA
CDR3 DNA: TGTGCCAGCAGCCAAGGAACGGACAGAGGAAACACCATATATTTT
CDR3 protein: CASSQGTDRGNTIYF

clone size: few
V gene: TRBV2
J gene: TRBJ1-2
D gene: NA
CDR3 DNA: TGTGCCAGCAGTGAAGGGGCAGGGAACTATGGCTACACCTTC
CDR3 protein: CASSEGAGNYGYTF

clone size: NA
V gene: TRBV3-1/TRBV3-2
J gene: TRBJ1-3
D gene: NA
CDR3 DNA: TGTGCCAGCAGCCAAGGAAGCCGAAACACCATATATTTT
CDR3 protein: CASSQGSRNTIYF

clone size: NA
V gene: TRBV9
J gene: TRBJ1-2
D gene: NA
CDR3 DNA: TGTGCCAGCAGCGTAGGGTGGGGGCGCCTGGATGGCTACACCTTC
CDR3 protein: CASSVGWGRLDGYTF

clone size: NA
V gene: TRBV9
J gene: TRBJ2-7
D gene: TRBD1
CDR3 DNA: TGTGCCAGCAGCGGAGGGCCCTTCGGACAGGGCGCCTACGAGCAGTACTTC
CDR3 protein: CASSGGPFGQGAYEQYF

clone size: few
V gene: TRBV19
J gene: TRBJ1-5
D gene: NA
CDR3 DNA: TGTGCCAGTAGTATGGGGTTAAGCAATCAGCCCCAGCATTTT
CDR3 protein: CASSMGLSNQPQHF

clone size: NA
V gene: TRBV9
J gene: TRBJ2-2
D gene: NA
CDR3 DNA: TGTGCCAGCAGCCCCCGCCCTAGGGTAGGTTCCGGGGAGCTGTTTTTT
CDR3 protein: CASSPRPRVGSGELFF

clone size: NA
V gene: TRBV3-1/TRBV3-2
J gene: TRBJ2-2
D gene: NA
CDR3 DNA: TGTGCCAGCAGGCCTTGGGAAGACCCTGGGGACACCGGGGAGCTGTTTTTT
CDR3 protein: CASRPWEDPGDTGELFF

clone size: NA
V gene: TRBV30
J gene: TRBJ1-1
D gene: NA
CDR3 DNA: TGTGCCTGGAGGACGGAGTTCGGCGCTTTCTTT
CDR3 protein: CAWRTEFGAFF

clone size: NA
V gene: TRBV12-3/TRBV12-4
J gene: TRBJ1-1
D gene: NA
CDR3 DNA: TGTGCCAGCAGTTTCGGGGGGGCCACTGAAGCTTTCTTT
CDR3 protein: CASSFGGATEAFF

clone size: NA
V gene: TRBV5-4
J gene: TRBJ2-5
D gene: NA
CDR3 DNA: TGTGCCAGCAGCGTGGCTGACCAAGAGACCCAGTACTTC
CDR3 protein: CASSVADQETQYF